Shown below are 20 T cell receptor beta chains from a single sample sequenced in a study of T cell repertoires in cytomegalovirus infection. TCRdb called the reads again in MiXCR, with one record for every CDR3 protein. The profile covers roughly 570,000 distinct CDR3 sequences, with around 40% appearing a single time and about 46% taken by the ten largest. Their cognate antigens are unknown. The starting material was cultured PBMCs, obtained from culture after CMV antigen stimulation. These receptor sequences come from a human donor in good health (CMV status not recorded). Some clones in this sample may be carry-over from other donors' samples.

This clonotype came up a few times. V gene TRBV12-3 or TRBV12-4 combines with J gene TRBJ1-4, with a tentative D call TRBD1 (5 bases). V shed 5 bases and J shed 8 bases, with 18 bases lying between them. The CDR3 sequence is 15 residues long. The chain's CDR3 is CASSPAGQPGEKLFF. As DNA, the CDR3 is TGTGCCAGCAGTCCCGCAGGGCAGCCAGGCGAAAAACTGTTTTTT.

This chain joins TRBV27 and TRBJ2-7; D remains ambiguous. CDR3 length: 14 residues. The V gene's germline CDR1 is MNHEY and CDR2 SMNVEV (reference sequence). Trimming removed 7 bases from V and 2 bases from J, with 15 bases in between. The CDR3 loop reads CASTGLGSPYEQYF. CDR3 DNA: TGTGCCAGCACCGGGTTGGGGTCCCCCTACGAGCAGTACTTC.

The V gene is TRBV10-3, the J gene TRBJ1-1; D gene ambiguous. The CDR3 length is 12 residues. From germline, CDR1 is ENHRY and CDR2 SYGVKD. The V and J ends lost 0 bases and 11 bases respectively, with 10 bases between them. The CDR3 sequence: CAISESISGAFF. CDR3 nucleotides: TGTGCCATCAGTGAGTCTATAAGTGGGGCTTTCTTT.

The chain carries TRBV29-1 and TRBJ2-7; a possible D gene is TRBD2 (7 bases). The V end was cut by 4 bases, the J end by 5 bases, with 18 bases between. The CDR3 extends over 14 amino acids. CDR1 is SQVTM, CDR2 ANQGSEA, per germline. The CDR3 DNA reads TGCAGCGTTGGAGGAGGGGGGGCCGTGAACGAGCAGTACTTC. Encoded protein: CSVGGGGAVNEQYF.

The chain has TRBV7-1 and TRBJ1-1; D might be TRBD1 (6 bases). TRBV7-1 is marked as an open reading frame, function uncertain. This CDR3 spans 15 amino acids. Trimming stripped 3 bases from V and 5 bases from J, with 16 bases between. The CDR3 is CASSSIVGAYTEAFF. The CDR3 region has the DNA TGTGCCAGCAGCTCCATAGTGGGGGCGTATACTGAAGCTTTCTTT.

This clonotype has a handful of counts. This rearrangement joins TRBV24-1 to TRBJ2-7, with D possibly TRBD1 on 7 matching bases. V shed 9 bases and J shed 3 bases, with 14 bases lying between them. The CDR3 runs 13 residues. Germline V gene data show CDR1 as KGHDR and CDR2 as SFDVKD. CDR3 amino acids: CATRDSGGYEQYF. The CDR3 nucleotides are TGTGCCACCCGGGACTCAGGGGGCTACGAGCAGTACTTC.

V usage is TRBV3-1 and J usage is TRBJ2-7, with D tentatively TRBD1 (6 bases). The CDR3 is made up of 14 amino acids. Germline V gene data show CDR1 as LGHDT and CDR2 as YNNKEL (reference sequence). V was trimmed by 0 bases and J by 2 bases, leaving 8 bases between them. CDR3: CASSQDEGAYEQYF. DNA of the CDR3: TGTGCCAGCAGCCAAGACGAGGGGGCCTACGAGCAGTACTTC.

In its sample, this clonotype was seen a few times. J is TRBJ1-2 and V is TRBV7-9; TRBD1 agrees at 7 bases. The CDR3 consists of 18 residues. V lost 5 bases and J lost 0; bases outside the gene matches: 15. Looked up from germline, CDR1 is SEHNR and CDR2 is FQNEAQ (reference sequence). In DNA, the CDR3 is TGTGCCAGCAGCCCCGTAGTGACAAACAGGGGAGCTAACTATGGCTACACCTTC. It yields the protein CASSPVVTNRGANYGYTF.

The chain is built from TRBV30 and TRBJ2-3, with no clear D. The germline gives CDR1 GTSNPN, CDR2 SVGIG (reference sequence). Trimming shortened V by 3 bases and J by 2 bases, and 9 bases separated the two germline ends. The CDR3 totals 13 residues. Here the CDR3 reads CAWSGQDTDTQYF. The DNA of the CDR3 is TGTGCCTGGAGCGGCCAAGACACAGATACGCAGTATTTT.

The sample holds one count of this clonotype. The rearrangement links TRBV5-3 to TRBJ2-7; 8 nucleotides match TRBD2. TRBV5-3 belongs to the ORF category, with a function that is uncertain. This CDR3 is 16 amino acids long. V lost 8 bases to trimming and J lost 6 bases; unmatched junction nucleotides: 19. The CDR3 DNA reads TGTGCCAGCAGCCGGGGGGGAACATCTTCGTATCGCGAGCAGTACTTC. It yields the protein CASSRGGTSSYREQYF.

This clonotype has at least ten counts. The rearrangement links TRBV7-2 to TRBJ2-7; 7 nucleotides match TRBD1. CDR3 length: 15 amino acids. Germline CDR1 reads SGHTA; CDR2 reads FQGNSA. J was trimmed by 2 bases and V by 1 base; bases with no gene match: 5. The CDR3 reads CASSLGTGNPYEQYF. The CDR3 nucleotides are TGTGCCAGCAGCTTAGGGACAGGAAATCCCTACGAGCAGTACTTC. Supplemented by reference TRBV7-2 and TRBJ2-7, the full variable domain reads GAGVSQSPSNKVTEKGKDVELRCDPISGHTALYWYRQSLGQGLEFLIYFQGNSAPDKSGLPSDRFSAERTGGSVSTLTIQRTQQEDSAVYLCASSLGTGNPYEQYFGPGTRLTVT.

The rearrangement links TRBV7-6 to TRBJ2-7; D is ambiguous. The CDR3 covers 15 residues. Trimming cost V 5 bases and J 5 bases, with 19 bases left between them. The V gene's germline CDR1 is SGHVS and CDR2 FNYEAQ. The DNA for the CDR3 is TGTGCCAGCAGCCCCGGACGGCAGATCATCCACGAGCAGTACTTC. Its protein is CASSPGRQIIHEQYF. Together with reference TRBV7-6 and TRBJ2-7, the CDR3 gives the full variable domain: GAGVSQSPRYKVTKRGQDVALRCDPISGHVSLYWYRQALGQGPEFLTYFNYEAQQDKSGLPNDRFSAERPEGSISTLTIQRTEQRDSAMYRCASSPGRQIIHEQYFGPGTRLTVT.

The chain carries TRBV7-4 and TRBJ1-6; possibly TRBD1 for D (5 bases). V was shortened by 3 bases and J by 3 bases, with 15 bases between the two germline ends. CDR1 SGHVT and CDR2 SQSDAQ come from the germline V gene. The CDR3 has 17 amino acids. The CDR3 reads CASSFPQDTFYNSPLHF. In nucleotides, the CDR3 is TGTGCCAGCAGCTTCCCACAGGATACCTTCTATAATTCACCCCTCCACTTT.

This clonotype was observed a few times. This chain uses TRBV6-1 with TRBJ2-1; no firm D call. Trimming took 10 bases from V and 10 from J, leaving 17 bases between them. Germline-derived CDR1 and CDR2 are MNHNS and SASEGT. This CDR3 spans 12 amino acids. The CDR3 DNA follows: TGTGCCACCCTACAGTTGGCGGAAGAGCAGTTCTTC. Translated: CATLQLAEEQFF.

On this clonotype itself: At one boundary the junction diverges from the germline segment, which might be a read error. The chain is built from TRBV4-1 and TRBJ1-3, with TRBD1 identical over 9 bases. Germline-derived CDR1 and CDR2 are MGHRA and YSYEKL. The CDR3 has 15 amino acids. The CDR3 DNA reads TGCGCCAGTAGCCGGGACAGGGTTTATGGAAACACCATATATTTT. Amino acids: CASSRDRVYGNTIYF.

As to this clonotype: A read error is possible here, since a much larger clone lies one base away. The CDR3 sequence: CASTGRITEAFF. CDR3 DNA: TGTGCCAGCACAGGGCGGATCACTGAAGCTTTCTTT. The chain employs TRBV6-5 and TRBJ1-1; D perhaps matches TRBD1 (5 bases). In germline, CDR1 is MNHEY, CDR2 SVGAGI. The CDR3 runs to 12 residues. The germline V and J ends were trimmed by 7 bases and 4 bases, with 10 bases remaining between them.

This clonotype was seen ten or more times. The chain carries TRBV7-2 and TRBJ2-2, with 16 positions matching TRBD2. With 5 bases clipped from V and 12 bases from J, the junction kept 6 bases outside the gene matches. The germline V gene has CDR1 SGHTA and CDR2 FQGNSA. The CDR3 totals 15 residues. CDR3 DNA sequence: TGTGCCAGCAGCGCGCCGGGACTAGCGGGGGGGAAGCTGTTTTTT. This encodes CASSAPGLAGGKLFF.

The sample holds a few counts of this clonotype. CDR3 DNA sequence: TGTGCCAGCAGCCAGGGTTTGGCAGATACGCAGTATTTT. Protein product: CASSQGLADTQYF. This sequence joins TRBV11-2 and TRBJ2-3, with D possibly being TRBD1 (5 bases). Trimming took 5 bases from V and 4 from J, leaving 10 bases between them. Per germline, CDR1 SGHAT and CDR2 FQNNGV. This CDR3 spans 13 amino acids.

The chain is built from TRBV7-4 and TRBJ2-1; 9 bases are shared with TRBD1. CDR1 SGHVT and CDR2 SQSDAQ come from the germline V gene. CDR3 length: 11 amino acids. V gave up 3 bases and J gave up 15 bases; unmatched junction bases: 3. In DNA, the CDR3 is TGTGCCAGCAGCTTCCGGACAGGGGTGTTCTTC. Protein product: CASSFRTGVFF.

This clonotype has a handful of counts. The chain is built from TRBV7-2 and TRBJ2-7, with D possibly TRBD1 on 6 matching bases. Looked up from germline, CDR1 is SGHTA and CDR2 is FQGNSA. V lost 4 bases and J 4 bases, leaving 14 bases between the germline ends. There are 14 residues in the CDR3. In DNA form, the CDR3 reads TGTGCCAGCAGCTCCCGACTCAGGGGTTACGAGCAGTACTTC. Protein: CASSSRLRGYEQYF.